Listed below are T cell receptor beta chains from one sample, sequenced in a study of T cells in localized non-small cell lung cancer. Some clones are missing from TCRdb's copy, which holds only in-frame ones; the method was immunoSEQ multiplex PCR. Among roughly 16,000 clones, around four fifths were seen once, and the ten largest hold about 32%. This material consisted of peripheral blood, taken before any cancer treatment. The source of these receptors is a male donor at least 60 years old with stage III lung adenocarcinoma. CDR3s include the opening cysteine and the closing phenylalanine or tryptophan. The D gene is left open where the match is weak. A clone size is listed for some rows: how often the clone was seen (once, few, many), or a class if it is expanded.

d_call: -; v_call: TRBV25-1; clone_size: medium-sized; j_call: TRBJ1-5; cdr3_nt: TGTGCCAGCAGTGTGGCAGGGCCAGATCAGCCCCAGCATTTT; cdr3_aa: CASSVAGPDQPQHF
d_call: TRBD1; v_call: TRBV5-4; clone_size: few; j_call: TRBJ2-3; cdr3_nt: TGTGCCAGCAGCCCCTACCGGGACAGGGGATCAGATACGCAGTATTTT; cdr3_aa: CASSPYRDRGSDTQYF
d_call: -; v_call: TRBV2; clone_size: -; j_call: TRBJ2-1; cdr3_nt: TGTGCCAGCAGTGTTACCCTGGAGCAGTTCTTC; cdr3_aa: CASSVTLEQFF
d_call: -; v_call: TRBV5-1; clone_size: -; j_call: TRBJ2-5; cdr3_nt: TGCGCCAGCAGCCTGACGGGGGGCCCAGAGACCCAGTACTTC; cdr3_aa: CASSLTGGPETQYF
d_call: -; v_call: TRBV25-1; clone_size: -; j_call: TRBJ1-1; cdr3_nt: TGTGCCAGTAGTCCTCAAGTTATGAACACTGAAGCTTTCTTT; cdr3_aa: CASSPQVMNTEAFF
d_call: -; v_call: TRBV6-5; clone_size: -; j_call: TRBJ2-3; cdr3_nt: TGTGCCAGCAGTAGGGACTGGAGGGGCACAGATACGCAGTATTTT; cdr3_aa: CASSRDWRGTDTQYF
d_call: -; v_call: TRBV5-3; clone_size: -; j_call: TRBJ2-5; cdr3_nt: TGTGCCAGCAGCTTACGGGGACGGGTCCAAGAGACCCAGTACTTC; cdr3_aa: CASSLRGRVQETQYF
d_call: -; v_call: TRBV30; clone_size: -; j_call: TRBJ1-2; cdr3_nt: TGTGCCTGGAGTCCCGGAACCAGTAACTATGGCTACACCTTC; cdr3_aa: CAWSPGTSNYGYTF
d_call: -; v_call: TRBV19; clone_size: -; j_call: TRBJ1-2; cdr3_nt: TGTGCCAGTAGTATAGAAACAGGGAATGTCGGCTATGGCTACACCTTC; cdr3_aa: CASSIETGNVGYGYTF
d_call: -; v_call: TRBV9; clone_size: -; j_call: TRBJ2-7; cdr3_nt: TGTGCCAGCAGCGTAGAAGGGAGCAGGGGACCCTACGAGCAGTACTTC; cdr3_aa: CASSVEGSRGPYEQYF
d_call: -; v_call: TRBV6-5; clone_size: once; j_call: TRBJ1-2; cdr3_nt: TGTGCCAGCAGTTACTCGGGGGGGAGAGGCGGCTACACCTTC; cdr3_aa: CASSYSGGRGGYTF
d_call: -; v_call: TRBV2; clone_size: -; j_call: TRBJ2-2; cdr3_nt: TGTGCCATGGCACCCGGGGCCTCTAACACCGGGGAGCTGTTTTTT; cdr3_aa: CAMAPGASNTGELFF
d_call: -; v_call: TRBV5-1; clone_size: -; j_call: TRBJ2-5; cdr3_nt: TGCGCCAGCAGCCTGGTAGGGGGGGCCAGGGAGACCCAGTACTTC; cdr3_aa: CASSLVGGARETQYF
d_call: -; v_call: TRBV19; clone_size: -; j_call: TRBJ2-1; cdr3_nt: TGTGCCAGTAGTCAACAAGTGACGGGTGAGCAGTTCTTC; cdr3_aa: CASSQQVTGEQFF
d_call: -; v_call: TRBV10-3; clone_size: -; j_call: TRBJ1-2; cdr3_nt: TGTGCCATCAGTGAGGGGGCGCTTGGATATGGCTACACCTTC; cdr3_aa: CAISEGALGYGYTF
d_call: TRBD2; v_call: TRBV30; clone_size: once; j_call: TRBJ2-3; cdr3_nt: TGTGCCTGGAGTGTAATAACGGGGGGAACAGATACGCAGTATTTT; cdr3_aa: CAWSVITGGTDTQYF
d_call: -; v_call: TRBV7-3; clone_size: -; j_call: TRBJ2-7; cdr3_nt: TGTGCCAGCAGCTTAAATGAGGGCTACGAGCAGTACTTC; cdr3_aa: CASSLNEGYEQYF
d_call: TRBD1; v_call: TRBV7-8; clone_size: -; j_call: TRBJ1-3; cdr3_nt: TGTGCCAGCAGCAAACCCGGGACAGGGGGCCTGGGGGGAAACACCATATATTTT; cdr3_aa: CASSKPGTGGLGGNTIYF
d_call: -; v_call: TRBV7-3; clone_size: -; j_call: TRBJ2-1; cdr3_nt: TGTGCCAGCAGCTTAAGGTCAGGGGACAACTACAATGAGCAGTTCTTC; cdr3_aa: CASSLRSGDNYNEQFF
d_call: -; v_call: TRBV7-9; clone_size: -; j_call: TRBJ2-3; cdr3_nt: TGTGCCAGCACCCAAGGGGGGGCAGATACGCAGTATTTT; cdr3_aa: CASTQGGADTQYF
d_call: -; v_call: TRBV18; clone_size: -; j_call: TRBJ2-7; cdr3_nt: TGTGCCAGCTCACCATCCCCCGCGGTCTACGAGCAGTACTTC; cdr3_aa: CASSPSPAVYEQYF
d_call: -; v_call: TRBV9; clone_size: -; j_call: TRBJ2-3; cdr3_nt: TGTGCCAGCAGCGTAGAGCACGGGGATACGCAGTATTTT; cdr3_aa: CASSVEHGDTQYF
d_call: -; v_call: TRBV6-1; clone_size: -; j_call: TRBJ2-3; cdr3_nt: TGTGCCAGCACGGCCGGGAGTGCTAGCACAGATACGCAGTATTTT; cdr3_aa: CASTAGSASTDTQYF
d_call: -; v_call: TRBV5-1; clone_size: few; j_call: TRBJ2-5; cdr3_nt: TGCGCCAGCAGATCGCAAGAGACCCAGTACTTC; cdr3_aa: CASRSQETQYF
d_call: -; v_call: TRBV21-1; clone_size: -; j_call: TRBJ2-5; cdr3_nt: TGTGCCAGCAAAGGGGGACAGCAAGAGACCCAGTACTTC; cdr3_aa: CASKGGQQETQYF
d_call: -; v_call: TRBV5-1; clone_size: -; j_call: TRBJ2-7; cdr3_nt: TGCGCCAGCAGGGAGGACGGTGTTCGGCAGTACTTC; cdr3_aa: CASREDGVRQYF
d_call: -; v_call: TRBV18; clone_size: once; j_call: TRBJ2-7; cdr3_nt: TGTGCCAGCTCACCGCGCGGGACAGTGGTATACGAGCAGTACTTC; cdr3_aa: CASSPRGTVVYEQYF
d_call: TRBD1; v_call: TRBV29-1; clone_size: -; j_call: TRBJ2-7; cdr3_nt: TGCAGCGTTGTAGGACAGGCCTACGAGCAGTACTTC; cdr3_aa: CSVVGQAYEQYF
d_call: -; v_call: TRBV2; clone_size: few; j_call: TRBJ2-5; cdr3_nt: TGTGCCAGCAGTGAAGAAGGAGGACAAGAGACCCAGTACTTC; cdr3_aa: CASSEEGGQETQYF
d_call: -; v_call: TRBV6-5; clone_size: once; j_call: TRBJ1-1; cdr3_nt: TGTGCCAGCACCCCTCCAGGGAGGACTGAAGCTTTCTTT; cdr3_aa: CASTPPGRTEAFF
d_call: -; v_call: TRBV30; clone_size: once; j_call: TRBJ1-6; cdr3_nt: TGTGCCTGGAACTCCTATAATTCACCCCTCCACTTT; cdr3_aa: CAWNSYNSPLHF
d_call: TRBD2; v_call: TRBV7-3; clone_size: -; j_call: TRBJ2-1; cdr3_nt: TGTGCCAGCAGCTTAGATCGGGGGGGCCACGAGCAGTTCTTC; cdr3_aa: CASSLDRGGHEQFF
d_call: -; v_call: TRBV9; clone_size: -; j_call: TRBJ1-4; cdr3_nt: TGTGCCAGCAGGTCGGACTATAATGAAAAACTGTTTTTT; cdr3_aa: CASRSDYNEKLFF
d_call: -; v_call: TRBV18; clone_size: once; j_call: TRBJ1-1; cdr3_nt: TGTGCCAGCTCACCCTCCGGGGCAGGGTACACTGAAGCTTTCTTT; cdr3_aa: CASSPSGAGYTEAFF
d_call: TRBD1; v_call: TRBV6-5; clone_size: -; j_call: TRBJ2-7; cdr3_nt: TGTGCCAGCAGTCCGGACAGGGCCTACGAGCAGTACTTC; cdr3_aa: CASSPDRAYEQYF
d_call: -; v_call: TRBV28; clone_size: few; j_call: TRBJ1-1; cdr3_nt: TGTGCCAGCAGTTTATTTCACGAAGCTTTCTTT; cdr3_aa: CASSLFHEAFF
d_call: TRBD1; v_call: TRBV27; clone_size: -; j_call: TRBJ1-2; cdr3_nt: TGTGCCAGCAGTACAGGGGGCCTTGGCTACACCTTC; cdr3_aa: CASSTGGLGYTF
d_call: -; v_call: TRBV19; clone_size: -; j_call: TRBJ2-5; cdr3_nt: TGTGCCAGCCGACAATCAGGGGAGACCCAGTACTTC; cdr3_aa: CASRQSGETQYF
d_call: -; v_call: TRBV5-1; clone_size: -; j_call: TRBJ1-4; cdr3_nt: TGCGCCAGCAGCTCGAGAGGAGCAACTAATGAAAAACTGTTTTTT; cdr3_aa: CASSSRGATNEKLFF
d_call: -; v_call: TRBV6-6; clone_size: -; j_call: TRBJ2-1; cdr3_nt: TGTGCCAGCGCCGAATACGAGCAGTTCTTC; cdr3_aa: CASAEYEQFF
d_call: -; v_call: TRBV2; clone_size: -; j_call: TRBJ1-1; cdr3_nt: TGTGCCAGCAGCTTCCAAGGGGCGAACACTGAAGCTTTCTTT; cdr3_aa: CASSFQGANTEAFF
d_call: -; v_call: TRBV9; clone_size: few; j_call: TRBJ1-2; cdr3_nt: TGTGCCAGCAGCGTAGATCCAGAGGGCTATGGCTACACCTTC; cdr3_aa: CASSVDPEGYGYTF
d_call: -; v_call: TRBV2; clone_size: -; j_call: TRBJ1-6; cdr3_nt: TGTGCCAGCCTGGACAGTCGATTTAGCTCCTATAATTCACCCCTCCACTTT; cdr3_aa: CASLDSRFSSYNSPLHF
d_call: -; v_call: TRBV6-1; clone_size: -; j_call: TRBJ2-1; cdr3_nt: TGTGCCAGTCGCGACGGGGCCGGGGAGCAGTTCTTC; cdr3_aa: CASRDGAGEQFF
d_call: -; v_call: TRBV5-6; clone_size: -; j_call: TRBJ1-2; cdr3_nt: TGTGCCAGCACCAGGCGGGGACTCGTGGGGTATGGCTACACCTTC; cdr3_aa: CASTRRGLVGYGYTF
d_call: -; v_call: TRBV30; clone_size: -; j_call: TRBJ1-1; cdr3_nt: TGTGCCTGGAGCGCCTCCCGGGTGGCTTTCTTT; cdr3_aa: CAWSASRVAFF
d_call: -; v_call: TRBV18; clone_size: -; j_call: TRBJ2-7; cdr3_nt: TGTGCCAGCTCAGCTATTCAGGGGCCCGAGCAGTACTTC; cdr3_aa: CASSAIQGPEQYF
d_call: -; v_call: TRBV5-6; clone_size: -; j_call: TRBJ2-5; cdr3_nt: TGTGCCAGCAGCTTCCCAAACCGGGACAACCAAGAGACCCAGTACTTC; cdr3_aa: CASSFPNRDNQETQYF
d_call: -; v_call: TRBV6-5; clone_size: -; j_call: TRBJ2-7; cdr3_nt: TGTGCCACCGGGACGCAGAGCTACGAGCAGTACTTC; cdr3_aa: CATGTQSYEQYF
d_call: -; v_call: TRBV28; clone_size: -; j_call: TRBJ1-6; cdr3_nt: TGTGCCAGCAGTCGATCGGGACTTTGGTCACCCCTCCACTTT; cdr3_aa: CASSRSGLWSPLHF
d_call: -; v_call: TRBV19; clone_size: few; j_call: TRBJ2-1; cdr3_nt: TGTGCCAGCCGGCCCGGACTTAGCGAAGGTGAGCAGTTCTTC; cdr3_aa: CASRPGLSEGEQFF
d_call: TRBD2; v_call: TRBV4-1; clone_size: -; j_call: TRBJ2-1; cdr3_nt: TGCGCCAGCAGCCAGACTAGCGGGTCCTACAATGAGCAGTTCTTC; cdr3_aa: CASSQTSGSYNEQFF
d_call: -; v_call: TRBV5-5; clone_size: -; j_call: TRBJ1-5; cdr3_nt: TGTGCCAGCAGCTTGTGGGGGCAGCCCCAGCATTTT; cdr3_aa: CASSLWGQPQHF
d_call: -; v_call: TRBV11-2; clone_size: -; j_call: TRBJ1-2; cdr3_nt: TGTGCCAGCAGCTCACTACGTGAGGGCTACACCTTC; cdr3_aa: CASSSLREGYTF
d_call: TRBD2; v_call: TRBV19; clone_size: -; j_call: TRBJ2-1; cdr3_nt: TGTGCCAGTAGTATAGGTCTAGCGGGGGGTCTAAACTACAATGAGCAGTTCTTC; cdr3_aa: CASSIGLAGGLNYNEQFF